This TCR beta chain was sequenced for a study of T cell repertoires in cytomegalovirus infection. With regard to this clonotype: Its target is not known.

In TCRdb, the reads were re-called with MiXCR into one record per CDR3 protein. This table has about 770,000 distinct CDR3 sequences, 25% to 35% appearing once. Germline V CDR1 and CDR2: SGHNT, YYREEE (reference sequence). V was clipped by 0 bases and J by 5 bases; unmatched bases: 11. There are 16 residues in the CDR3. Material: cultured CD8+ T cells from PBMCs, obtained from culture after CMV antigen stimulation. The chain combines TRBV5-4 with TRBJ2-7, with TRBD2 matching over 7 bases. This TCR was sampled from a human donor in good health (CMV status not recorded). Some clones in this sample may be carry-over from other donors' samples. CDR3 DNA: TGTGCCAGCAGCTTGGATTCGCGGGGGTACGGGGACGAGCAGTACTTC. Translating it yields CASSLDSRGYGDEQYF.